The sequence of this T cell receptor (beta chain) was determined in a study of T-cell reconstitution after alpha-beta-depleted transplantation in children. Trimming left V 3 bases short and J 8 bases short, with 17 bases between. The CDR3 runs 15 residues. The V gene's germline CDR1 is SNHLY and CDR2 FYNNEI. Preparation of the TCRbeta library was carried out with unique molecular identifiers. MiXCR was run by TCRdb on the PCR reads, yielding one entry per CDR3 protein. The table includes hundreds of thousands of distinct CDR3 sequences, about 30% detected once. The receptor was isolated from a human donor who donated a stem cell graft to a child with aplastic anemia. Sequenced here: PBMCs from the stem cell graft donor, sampled from the stem cell graft. This chain links TRBV2 with TRBJ2-1; maybe TRBD2 (5 bases). The CDR3 bases are TGTGCCAGCAGTGAGAGGGCCGAAGTGGGCTATGAGCAGTTCTTC. It encodes CASSERAEVGYEQFF.